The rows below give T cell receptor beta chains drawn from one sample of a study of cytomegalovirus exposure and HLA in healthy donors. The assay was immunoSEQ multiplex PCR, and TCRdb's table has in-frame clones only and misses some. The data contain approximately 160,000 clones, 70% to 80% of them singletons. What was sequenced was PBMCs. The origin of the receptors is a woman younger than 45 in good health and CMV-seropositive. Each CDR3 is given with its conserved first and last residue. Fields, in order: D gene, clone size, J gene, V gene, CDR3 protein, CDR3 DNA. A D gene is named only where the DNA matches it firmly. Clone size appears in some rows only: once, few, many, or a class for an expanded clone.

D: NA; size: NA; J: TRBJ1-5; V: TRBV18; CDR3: CASSPSGDGPSNQPQHF; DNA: TGTGCCAGCTCACCGAGCGGAGATGGACCTAGCAATCAGCCCCAGCATTTT
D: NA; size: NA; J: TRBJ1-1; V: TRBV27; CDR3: CATGRVWGNTEAFF; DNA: TGTGCCACCGGCCGGGTGTGGGGCAACACTGAAGCTTTCTTT
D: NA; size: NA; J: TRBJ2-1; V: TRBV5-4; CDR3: CASSFKVGGSYNEQFF; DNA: TGTGCCAGCAGCTTCAAGGTCGGGGGCTCCTACAATGAGCAGTTCTTC
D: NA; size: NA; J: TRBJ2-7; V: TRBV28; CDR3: CASSLYGVGYEQYF; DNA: TGTGCCAGCAGTTTGTACGGGGTTGGCTACGAGCAGTACTTC
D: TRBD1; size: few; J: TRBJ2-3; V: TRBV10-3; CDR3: CAISVGQDTDTQYF; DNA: TGTGCCATCAGTGTCGGACAGGACACAGATACGCAGTATTTT
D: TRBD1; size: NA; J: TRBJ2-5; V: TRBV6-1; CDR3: CASRGTGPSPQYF; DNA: TGTGCCAGCAGAGGGACAGGGCCAAGTCCCCAGTACTTC
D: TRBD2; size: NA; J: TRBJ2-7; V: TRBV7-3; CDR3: CASSPLGTSGSWYF; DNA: TGTGCCAGCTCCCCCCTGGGGACTAGCGGGAGTTGGTACTTC
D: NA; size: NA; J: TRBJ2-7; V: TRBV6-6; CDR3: CASRGGTYEQYF; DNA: TGTGCCAGCAGAGGCGGAACCTACGAGCAGTACTTC
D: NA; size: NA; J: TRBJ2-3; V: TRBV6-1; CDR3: CASSRGFSTDTQYF; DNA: TGTGCCAGCAGCAGGGGATTTAGCACAGATACGCAGTATTTT
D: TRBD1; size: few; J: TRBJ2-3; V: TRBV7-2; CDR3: CASSPAGQGRGTDTQYF; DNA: TGTGCCAGCAGCCCGGCAGGACAGGGTAGAGGCACAGATACGCAGTATTTT
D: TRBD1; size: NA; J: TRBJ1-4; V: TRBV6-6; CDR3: CASSPQGTGREEKLFF; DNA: TGTGCCAGCAGTCCCCAAGGGACAGGGAGGGAAGAAAAACTGTTTTTT
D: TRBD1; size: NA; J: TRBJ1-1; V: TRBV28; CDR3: CASSLWDRGKGTEAFF; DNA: TGTGCCAGCAGTTTATGGGACAGGGGCAAAGGGACTGAAGCTTTCTTT